A selection of T cell receptor beta chains follows, all from one sample in a study of blood T cell repertoires in COVID-19. Using immunoSEQ multiplex PCR, the repertoire was profiled, and TCRdb retains in-frame clones only, with some absent. The sample holds over 120,000 clones; 75% to 85% are singletons and the top ten take 5%. Sequenced input: peripheral blood. These receptors all stem from an older woman with COVID-19, enrolled during active disease. Each CDR3 is given without its conserved first and last residue. Each record gives: V gene, J gene, CDR3 protein.

>TRBV7-9|TRBJ1-5
ASIRGDNQPQH
>TRBV2|TRBJ2-5
ASSLSGGGQETQY
>TRBV28|TRBJ2-1
ASAPGGVF
>TRBV30|TRBJ2-5
AWRDTPGLRQETQY
>TRBV4-1|TRBJ1-1
ASSQDREGTEAF
>TRBV4-3|TRBJ2-1
ASSRQGSTRDEQF
>TRBV7-9|TRBJ1-4
ASGRGPNNEKLF
>TRBV27|TRBJ2-3
ASSHTDTQY
>TRBV6-2/TRBV6-3|TRBJ2-7
ASSLRGVTYEQY
>TRBV19|TRBJ1-4
ASSKSQALNEKLF
>TRBV30|TRBJ1-1
AWSVWEVSDTEAF
>TRBV5-1|TRBJ2-1
ASSTGTSGVYNEQF
>TRBV28|TRBJ2-7
ASSRPGSGEQY
>TRBV6-5|TRBJ1-1
ASSYRGRDTEAF
>TRBV10-3|TRBJ2-7
AIRKTGQTYEQY
>TRBV2|TRBJ2-7
ASRKQADEQY
>TRBV7-8|TRBJ2-2
ASSYSGGTGELF
>TRBV5-4|TRBJ2-1
ASSHRSGASYNEQF
>TRBV4-3|TRBJ1-6
ASSQDAQGLSPLH
>TRBV5-6|TRBJ2-5
ASSSPTSGGIQETQY
>TRBV29-1|TRBJ1-5
SVATGSSGPQH
>TRBV11-1|TRBJ1-4
ASSLRPDEKLF
>TRBV27|TRBJ2-3
ASSFIGTQY
>TRBV6-6|TRBJ2-3
ASAGAADTQY
>TRBV12-3/TRBV12-4|TRBJ2-1
ASSLGEGNEQF
>TRBV3-1/TRBV3-2|TRBJ1-1
ASTRGDTEAF
>TRBV6-2/TRBV6-3|TRBJ2-7
ASSRTLSYEQY
>TRBV5-1|TRBJ2-7
ASSLSRELQY
>TRBV7-9|TRBJ2-2
ASSLRPTNTGELF
>TRBV9|TRBJ2-3
ASSVGQGVADTQY
>TRBV19|TRBJ2-5
ASSTTGSQETQY
>TRBV7-2|TRBJ2-2
ASSSGIYTGELF
>TRBV28|TRBJ1-2
ASSSYTEAGGYT
>TRBV5-5|TRBJ1-1
ASSWGGGSNTEAF
>TRBV19|TRBJ1-2
ASSGQGAGGYT
>TRBV29-1|TRBJ2-5
SVSQPGTPETQY
>TRBV5-1|TRBJ2-5
ASSSGRGAGETQY
>TRBV5-4|TRBJ1-1
ASSRTGTTEAF
>TRBV7-9|TRBJ1-4
ASSPGTNNEKLF
>TRBV6-5|TRBJ1-6
ASSYSRESPLH
>TRBV4-2|TRBJ2-2
ASSQEPASGAGELF
>TRBV2|TRBJ2-7
ASRGDRGSILT
>TRBV24-1|TRBJ2-3
ATSDPGQFADTQY
>TRBV6-4|TRBJ1-1
ASSDPGGSGMTHEAF
>TRBV6-5|TRBJ1-6
ASSLQNYNSPLH
>TRBV19|TRBJ1-1
ASQGYTEAF
>TRBV21-1|TRBJ2-7
ASSKEEDGFRSQY
>TRBV6-5|TRBJ1-3
ASRPTSGNTIY
>TRBV7-9|TRBJ1-1
ASSSQDREAF
>TRBV3-1/TRBV3-2|TRBJ2-3
ASSHRVGGGTDTQY
>TRBV7-5|TRBJ2-1
VRSRIDSGGYNEQF
>TRBV30|TRBJ1-3
ACRDTDPSASGNTIY
>TRBV18|TRBJ1-5
ASSPDRVRTAGQPQH